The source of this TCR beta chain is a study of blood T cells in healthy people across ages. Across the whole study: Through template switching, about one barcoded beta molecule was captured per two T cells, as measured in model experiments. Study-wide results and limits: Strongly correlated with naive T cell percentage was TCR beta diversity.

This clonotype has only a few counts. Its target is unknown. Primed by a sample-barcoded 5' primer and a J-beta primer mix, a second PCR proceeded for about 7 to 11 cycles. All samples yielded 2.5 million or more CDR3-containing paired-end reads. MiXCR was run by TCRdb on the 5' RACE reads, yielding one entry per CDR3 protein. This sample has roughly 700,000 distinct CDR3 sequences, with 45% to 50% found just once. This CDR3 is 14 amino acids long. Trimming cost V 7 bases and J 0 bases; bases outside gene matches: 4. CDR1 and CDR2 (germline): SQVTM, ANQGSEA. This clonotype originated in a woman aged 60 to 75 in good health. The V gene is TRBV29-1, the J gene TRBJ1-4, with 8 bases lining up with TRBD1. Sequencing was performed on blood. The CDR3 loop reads CSARGPPTNEKLFF. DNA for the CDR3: TGCAGCGCCAGGGGGCCCCCAACTAATGAAAAACTGTTTTTT.